Below, 27 T cell receptor beta chains from the same sample are listed, as sequenced in a study of T cells in Graves' hyperthyroidism and ophthalmopathy. The source material, RNA transcripts, was used to amplify TCR beta CDR3 regions. An initial round of RT-PCR targeting the TCR CDR3 relied on the HTBI primer set. TCRdb passed the multiplex PCR reads through MiXCR, listing each CDR3 protein once. The repertoire holds around 440,000 distinct CDR3 sequences, with 15% to 18% as singletons. The sample comprised blood. The receptors originated from a woman between 18 and 29 years old with Graves' hyperthyroidism.

This clonotype has just a few counts. The V call is TRBV7-8, the J call TRBJ2-7, with 7 positions matching TRBD2. The CDR3 runs 15 residues. CDR1 SGHVS and CDR2 FQNEAQ come from the germline V gene. Trimming cost V 1 base and J 3 bases; bases outside gene matches: 6. CDR3 residues: CASSLESGGYYEQYF. For the CDR3, the DNA is TGTGCCAGCAGCTTAGAGTCGGGAGGCTACTACGAGCAGTACTTC.

This clonotype was recorded at least ten times. This chain uses TRBV3-1 with TRBJ2-7; D call uncertain. Germline CDR1 is LGHDT and CDR2 is YNNKEL (reference sequence). This CDR3 contains 12 residues. Deletions cut 4 bases from V and 2 bases from J, with 6 bases between. CDR3 sequence: CASSPSTYEQYF. CDR3 nucleotides: TGTGCCAGCAGCCCATCCACCTACGAGCAGTACTTC.

This clonotype showed up many times. The rearrangement joins TRBV20-1 to TRBJ1-5, with D perhaps TRBD1 (6 bases). V lost 2 bases and J lost 6, with 11 bases in between. This CDR3 is built from 13 residues. Germline V gives CDR1 DFQATT, CDR2 SNEGSKA (reference sequence). The CDR3 is CSARPRGGQPQHF. For the CDR3, the DNA is TGCAGTGCTAGACCCAGGGGAGGTCAGCCCCAGCATTTT.

The rearrangement uses TRBV9 and TRBJ1-4; D is ambiguous. This CDR3 is built from 15 residues. The V end lost 1 base, the J end lost 1 base, and 8 bases lay between the germline ends. The germline gives CDR1 SGDLS, CDR2 YYNGEE. Written as DNA, the CDR3 is TGTGCCAGCAGCGTAACCGGGCTAACTAATGAAAAACTGTTTTTT. It specifies CASSVTGLTNEKLFF.

This clonotype was counted ten times or more. The chain employs TRBV7-8 and TRBJ2-7; perhaps TRBD1 as D (6 bases). V was shortened by 5 bases and J by 6 bases, with 14 bases between the two germline ends. Per the germline V gene, CDR1 is SGHVS and CDR2 is FQNEAQ. This CDR3 spans 13 amino acids. The CDR3, as DNA: TGTGCCAGCAGCGTACAGGGTGGCGGCGAGCAGTACTTC. As protein: CASSVQGGGEQYF.

The chain has TRBV24-1 and TRBJ2-3; 10 nucleotides line up with TRBD2. The CDR3 has 17 amino acids. Trimming removed 1 base from V and 3 bases from J; junction bases left unmatched: 6. Germline lookup yields CDR1 KGHDR and CDR2 SFDVKD. This chain's CDR3 is CATSDLWASGGTDTQYF. In DNA form, the CDR3 reads TGTGCCACCAGTGATTTATGGGCTAGCGGGGGTACAGATACGCAGTATTTT.

This clonotype came up many times. This chain joins TRBV11-2 and TRBJ1-1; D might be TRBD1 (6 bases). Trimming removed 4 bases from V and 1 base from J, with 10 bases in between. The germline CDR1 and CDR2 sequences are SGHAT and FQNNGV. The CDR3 is 14 amino acids. Here the CDR3 reads CASSYGGGNTEAFF. The CDR3 DNA sequence: TGTGCCAGCAGCTACGGAGGGGGGAACACTGAAGCTTTCTTT.

This clonotype was found many times. The chain is built from TRBV29-1 and TRBJ2-1; 14 bases line up with TRBD2. The CDR3 is made up of 15 amino acids. CDR1 is SQVTM, CDR2 ANQGSEA, per germline. Trimming took 0 bases from V and 9 from J; bases not matched to a gene: 4. The DNA of the CDR3 is TGCAGCGTTGAAGATCCGGGACTAGCGGGAGCTGAGCAGTTCTTC. Its protein product is CSVEDPGLAGAEQFF.

This chain joins TRBV5-1 and TRBJ2-1; 7 bases are shared with TRBD2. V lost 6 bases to trimming and J lost 2 bases; unmatched junction nucleotides: 8. Germline lookup yields CDR1 SGHRS and CDR2 YFSETQ. The CDR3 extends over 15 amino acids. CDR3 sequence reads: CASNPAGMTYNEQFF. The DNA for the CDR3 is TGCGCCAGCAACCCAGCGGGAATGACCTACAATGAGCAGTTCTTC.

This clonotype was found many times. The chain recombines TRBV12-3 or TRBV12-4 with TRBJ2-1; TRBD1 matches 10 bases. The CDR3 spans 13 residues. The CDR3 region has the DNA TGTGCAACCAGGGACAGGGGAGGCAATGAGCAGTTCTTC. Translated: CATRDRGGNEQFF.

This clonotype was counted at least ten times. V is TRBV11-3 and J is TRBJ2-1; D unresolved. This CDR3 has 14 amino acids. Germline V gene sequence: CDR1 SGHNT, CDR2 YENEEA. V was trimmed by 8 bases and J by 3 bases, leaving 14 bases between them. The CDR3 loop reads CASQVDPYYNEQFF. CDR3 coding DNA: TGTGCCAGCCAAGTGGACCCGTACTACAATGAGCAGTTCTTC.

There are a few counts of this clonotype. V is TRBV2 and J is TRBJ2-2, with D perhaps matching TRBD1 or TRBD2 (5 bases each). The CDR3 has 16 amino acids. V was pared by 7 bases and J by 8 bases, with 23 bases between. Germline assignment: CDR1 SNHLY and CDR2 FYNNEI. CDR3 amino acids: CASTYDAGTLGGELFF. Here the CDR3 DNA reads TGTGCCAGCACCTACGACGCCGGGACCCTTGGGGGGGAGCTGTTTTTT.

The chain uses TRBV7-6 and TRBJ1-4; 8 positions match TRBD1. Germline values: CDR1 SGHVS, CDR2 FNYEAQ. The CDR3 spans 19 residues. V lost 6 bases and J lost 6; bases outside the gene matches: 21. The CDR3 loop is CASSSRWTGKSQMDEKLFF. CDR3 in DNA: TGTGCCAGCAGTTCGCGTTGGACAGGGAAATCCCAAATGGATGAAAAACTGTTTTTT. Filled out from reference TRBV7-6 and TRBJ1-4, the complete variable domain reads GAGVSQSPRYKVTKRGQDVALRCDPISGHVSLYWYRQALGQGPEFLTYFNYEAQQDKSGLPNDRFSAERPEGSISTLTIQRTEQRDSAMYRCASSSRWTGKSQMDEKLFFGSGTQLSVL.

In this sample, this clonotype turned up many times. J is TRBJ1-6 and V is TRBV7-2, with 7 bases aligning to TRBD1. J gave up 10 bases and V 5 bases, and 11 bases lay outside the gene matches. The CDR3 has 15 residues. Germline CDR1 reads SGHTA; CDR2 reads FQGNSA. The CDR3 here is CASSKDRTGYSPLHF. CDR3 nucleotide sequence: TGTGCCAGCAGCAAGGACAGGACGGGATACTCACCCCTCCACTTT.

This clonotype appeared many times. The chain employs TRBV28 and TRBJ1-3, with D maybe TRBD1 (6 bases). The V gene lost 4 bases and the J gene lost 2 bases, with 9 bases spanning the gap. Per the germline V gene, CDR1 is MDHEN and CDR2 is SYDVKM. The CDR3 is made up of 14 amino acids. The CDR3 reads CASSSTGTGNTIYF. The CDR3 region has the DNA TGTGCCAGCAGTTCCACAGGGACTGGAAACACCATATATTTT.

The genes are TRBV4-1 and TRBJ2-2; TRBD2 might be the D (7 bases). Germline CDR1 is MGHRA and CDR2 is YSYEKL. This CDR3 comprises 18 residues. Trimming left V 4 bases short and J 3 bases short, with 21 bases between. This CDR3 is CASSRKTRGASDTGELFF. The CDR3 bases are TGCGCCAGCAGCCGAAAGACCCGGGGGGCTAGCGACACCGGGGAGCTGTTTTTT.

This clonotype was seen repeatedly, ten times or more. The rearrangement uses TRBV10-3 and TRBJ1-5, with 9 bases that match TRBD1. The ends lost 0 bases at V and 7 bases at J; junction bases unmatched: 7. The CDR3 has 16 amino acids. CDR1 ENHRY and CDR2 SYGVKD come from the germline V gene. The CDR3 DNA sequence: TGTGCCATCAGTGAGTCTTTGGGACAGGGAGGACAGCCCCAGCATTTT. It encodes CAISESLGQGGQPQHF.

V gene TRBV29-1 combines with J gene TRBJ1-2, with TRBD1 identical over 7 bases. The CDR3 is made up of 12 amino acids. J lost 4 bases, V lost 6 bases, and 5 bases had no gene match. CDR1 SQVTM and CDR2 ANQGSEA come from the germline V gene. The CDR3 here is CSVFDRAYGYTF. The DNA for the CDR3 is TGCAGCGTCTTCGACAGGGCCTATGGCTACACCTTC.

This clonotype has at least ten counts. The chain employs TRBV19 and TRBJ1-1, with a weak D call TRBD1 (6 bases). CDR3 length: 14 amino acids. Germline lookup yields CDR1 LNHDA and CDR2 SQIVND (reference sequence). V lost 3 bases and J lost 0, with 8 bases in between. The CDR3 loop reads CASSIDRLNTEAFF. In DNA form, the CDR3 reads TGTGCCAGTAGTATTGACAGGTTGAACACTGAAGCTTTCTTT.

This clonotype was detected many times. The chain employs TRBV7-2 and TRBJ1-2, with D possibly TRBD1 on 6 matching bases. The ends were cut back, 5 bases at V and 1 base at J, with 14 bases in the middle. CDR1 and CDR2 (germline): SGHTA, FQGNSA. The CDR3 is 15 residues long. This chain's CDR3 is CASSARGAYNYGYTF. The CDR3 nucleotides are TGTGCCAGCAGCGCCCGGGGGGCCTATAACTATGGCTACACCTTC.

The table lists this clonotype with many counts. The chain combines TRBV28 with TRBJ2-3; D possibly corresponds to TRBD2 (5 bases). Trimming took off 1 base at V and 0 bases at J, with 8 bases between the two ends. The CDR3 is made up of 15 amino acids. Germline V gene lookup returns CDR1 MDHEN and CDR2 SYDVKM. CDR3 DNA: TGTGCCAGCAGTTTATTCCGGACTAGCACAGATACGCAGTATTTT. Translated: CASSLFRTSTDTQYF.

This clonotype was seen a few times. The germline gene is not matched at one end of the junction; a read error may be the cause. The chain recombines TRBV7-2 with TRBJ2-5; D is possibly TRBD1 or TRBD2 (6 bases each). Germline CDR1 and CDR2: SGHTA and FQGNSA. The CDR3 loop spans 15 amino acids. For the CDR3, the DNA is TGTGCCAGCAGCTTAGGCCCCGGGGGCGGGGAGACCCAGTGCTTC. As protein: CASSLGPGGGETQCF.

This clonotype was counted only a few times. The genes are TRBV20-1 and TRBJ2-3; 12 positions match TRBD2. The CDR3 length is 13 residues. The V gene's germline CDR1 is DFQATT and CDR2 SNEGSKA (reference sequence). DNA of the CDR3: TGCAGCGCTCGGACTAGCGGGATCTACGCGCAGTATTTT. Translation: CSARTSGIYAQYF.

This clonotype was observed a few times. J is TRBJ1-2 and V is TRBV7-9, with D hard to call. V lost 6 bases and J 4 bases, leaving 12 bases between the germline ends. CDR3 size: 13 residues. CDR1 and CDR2 from the germline V gene are SEHNR and FQNEAQ (reference sequence). This CDR3 reads CASSSTVIYGYTF. The CDR3 DNA reads TGTGCCAGCAGTAGCACAGTTATCTATGGCTACACCTTC.

This clonotype occurred many times. Germline is not matched at one junction end, which may reflect a read error. Here the CDR3 reads CAGRKTGMNTGELFF. DNA of the CDR3: TGTGCCGGCAGAAAGACAGGAATGAACACCGGGGAGCTGTTTTTT. The V and J genes are TRBV28 and TRBJ2-2; tentatively, D is TRBD1 (6 bases). CDR1 MDHEN and CDR2 SYDVKM come from the germline V gene. The CDR3 totals 15 residues.

The chain recombines TRBV12-3 or TRBV12-4 with TRBJ1-2, with D perhaps TRBD1 (5 bases). The CDR3 spans 16 residues. V lost 7 bases and J lost 3, with 21 bases in between. CDR3 DNA: TGTGCCAGCACACTACCGGGACGGACAACGGACTATGGCTACACCTTC. It translates to CASTLPGRTTDYGYTF.

The chain recombines TRBV7-2 with TRBJ2-1; 10 bases are shared with TRBD2. Per germline, CDR1 SGHTA and CDR2 FQGNSA. V shed 5 bases, J shed 7 bases, and the junction held 11 bases outside the gene matches. This CDR3 comprises 16 residues. Here the CDR3 DNA reads TGTGCCAGCAGCCTGAGCGGGGGGGCATATCGGAATGAGCAGTTCTTC. It codes for CASSLSGGAYRNEQFF.